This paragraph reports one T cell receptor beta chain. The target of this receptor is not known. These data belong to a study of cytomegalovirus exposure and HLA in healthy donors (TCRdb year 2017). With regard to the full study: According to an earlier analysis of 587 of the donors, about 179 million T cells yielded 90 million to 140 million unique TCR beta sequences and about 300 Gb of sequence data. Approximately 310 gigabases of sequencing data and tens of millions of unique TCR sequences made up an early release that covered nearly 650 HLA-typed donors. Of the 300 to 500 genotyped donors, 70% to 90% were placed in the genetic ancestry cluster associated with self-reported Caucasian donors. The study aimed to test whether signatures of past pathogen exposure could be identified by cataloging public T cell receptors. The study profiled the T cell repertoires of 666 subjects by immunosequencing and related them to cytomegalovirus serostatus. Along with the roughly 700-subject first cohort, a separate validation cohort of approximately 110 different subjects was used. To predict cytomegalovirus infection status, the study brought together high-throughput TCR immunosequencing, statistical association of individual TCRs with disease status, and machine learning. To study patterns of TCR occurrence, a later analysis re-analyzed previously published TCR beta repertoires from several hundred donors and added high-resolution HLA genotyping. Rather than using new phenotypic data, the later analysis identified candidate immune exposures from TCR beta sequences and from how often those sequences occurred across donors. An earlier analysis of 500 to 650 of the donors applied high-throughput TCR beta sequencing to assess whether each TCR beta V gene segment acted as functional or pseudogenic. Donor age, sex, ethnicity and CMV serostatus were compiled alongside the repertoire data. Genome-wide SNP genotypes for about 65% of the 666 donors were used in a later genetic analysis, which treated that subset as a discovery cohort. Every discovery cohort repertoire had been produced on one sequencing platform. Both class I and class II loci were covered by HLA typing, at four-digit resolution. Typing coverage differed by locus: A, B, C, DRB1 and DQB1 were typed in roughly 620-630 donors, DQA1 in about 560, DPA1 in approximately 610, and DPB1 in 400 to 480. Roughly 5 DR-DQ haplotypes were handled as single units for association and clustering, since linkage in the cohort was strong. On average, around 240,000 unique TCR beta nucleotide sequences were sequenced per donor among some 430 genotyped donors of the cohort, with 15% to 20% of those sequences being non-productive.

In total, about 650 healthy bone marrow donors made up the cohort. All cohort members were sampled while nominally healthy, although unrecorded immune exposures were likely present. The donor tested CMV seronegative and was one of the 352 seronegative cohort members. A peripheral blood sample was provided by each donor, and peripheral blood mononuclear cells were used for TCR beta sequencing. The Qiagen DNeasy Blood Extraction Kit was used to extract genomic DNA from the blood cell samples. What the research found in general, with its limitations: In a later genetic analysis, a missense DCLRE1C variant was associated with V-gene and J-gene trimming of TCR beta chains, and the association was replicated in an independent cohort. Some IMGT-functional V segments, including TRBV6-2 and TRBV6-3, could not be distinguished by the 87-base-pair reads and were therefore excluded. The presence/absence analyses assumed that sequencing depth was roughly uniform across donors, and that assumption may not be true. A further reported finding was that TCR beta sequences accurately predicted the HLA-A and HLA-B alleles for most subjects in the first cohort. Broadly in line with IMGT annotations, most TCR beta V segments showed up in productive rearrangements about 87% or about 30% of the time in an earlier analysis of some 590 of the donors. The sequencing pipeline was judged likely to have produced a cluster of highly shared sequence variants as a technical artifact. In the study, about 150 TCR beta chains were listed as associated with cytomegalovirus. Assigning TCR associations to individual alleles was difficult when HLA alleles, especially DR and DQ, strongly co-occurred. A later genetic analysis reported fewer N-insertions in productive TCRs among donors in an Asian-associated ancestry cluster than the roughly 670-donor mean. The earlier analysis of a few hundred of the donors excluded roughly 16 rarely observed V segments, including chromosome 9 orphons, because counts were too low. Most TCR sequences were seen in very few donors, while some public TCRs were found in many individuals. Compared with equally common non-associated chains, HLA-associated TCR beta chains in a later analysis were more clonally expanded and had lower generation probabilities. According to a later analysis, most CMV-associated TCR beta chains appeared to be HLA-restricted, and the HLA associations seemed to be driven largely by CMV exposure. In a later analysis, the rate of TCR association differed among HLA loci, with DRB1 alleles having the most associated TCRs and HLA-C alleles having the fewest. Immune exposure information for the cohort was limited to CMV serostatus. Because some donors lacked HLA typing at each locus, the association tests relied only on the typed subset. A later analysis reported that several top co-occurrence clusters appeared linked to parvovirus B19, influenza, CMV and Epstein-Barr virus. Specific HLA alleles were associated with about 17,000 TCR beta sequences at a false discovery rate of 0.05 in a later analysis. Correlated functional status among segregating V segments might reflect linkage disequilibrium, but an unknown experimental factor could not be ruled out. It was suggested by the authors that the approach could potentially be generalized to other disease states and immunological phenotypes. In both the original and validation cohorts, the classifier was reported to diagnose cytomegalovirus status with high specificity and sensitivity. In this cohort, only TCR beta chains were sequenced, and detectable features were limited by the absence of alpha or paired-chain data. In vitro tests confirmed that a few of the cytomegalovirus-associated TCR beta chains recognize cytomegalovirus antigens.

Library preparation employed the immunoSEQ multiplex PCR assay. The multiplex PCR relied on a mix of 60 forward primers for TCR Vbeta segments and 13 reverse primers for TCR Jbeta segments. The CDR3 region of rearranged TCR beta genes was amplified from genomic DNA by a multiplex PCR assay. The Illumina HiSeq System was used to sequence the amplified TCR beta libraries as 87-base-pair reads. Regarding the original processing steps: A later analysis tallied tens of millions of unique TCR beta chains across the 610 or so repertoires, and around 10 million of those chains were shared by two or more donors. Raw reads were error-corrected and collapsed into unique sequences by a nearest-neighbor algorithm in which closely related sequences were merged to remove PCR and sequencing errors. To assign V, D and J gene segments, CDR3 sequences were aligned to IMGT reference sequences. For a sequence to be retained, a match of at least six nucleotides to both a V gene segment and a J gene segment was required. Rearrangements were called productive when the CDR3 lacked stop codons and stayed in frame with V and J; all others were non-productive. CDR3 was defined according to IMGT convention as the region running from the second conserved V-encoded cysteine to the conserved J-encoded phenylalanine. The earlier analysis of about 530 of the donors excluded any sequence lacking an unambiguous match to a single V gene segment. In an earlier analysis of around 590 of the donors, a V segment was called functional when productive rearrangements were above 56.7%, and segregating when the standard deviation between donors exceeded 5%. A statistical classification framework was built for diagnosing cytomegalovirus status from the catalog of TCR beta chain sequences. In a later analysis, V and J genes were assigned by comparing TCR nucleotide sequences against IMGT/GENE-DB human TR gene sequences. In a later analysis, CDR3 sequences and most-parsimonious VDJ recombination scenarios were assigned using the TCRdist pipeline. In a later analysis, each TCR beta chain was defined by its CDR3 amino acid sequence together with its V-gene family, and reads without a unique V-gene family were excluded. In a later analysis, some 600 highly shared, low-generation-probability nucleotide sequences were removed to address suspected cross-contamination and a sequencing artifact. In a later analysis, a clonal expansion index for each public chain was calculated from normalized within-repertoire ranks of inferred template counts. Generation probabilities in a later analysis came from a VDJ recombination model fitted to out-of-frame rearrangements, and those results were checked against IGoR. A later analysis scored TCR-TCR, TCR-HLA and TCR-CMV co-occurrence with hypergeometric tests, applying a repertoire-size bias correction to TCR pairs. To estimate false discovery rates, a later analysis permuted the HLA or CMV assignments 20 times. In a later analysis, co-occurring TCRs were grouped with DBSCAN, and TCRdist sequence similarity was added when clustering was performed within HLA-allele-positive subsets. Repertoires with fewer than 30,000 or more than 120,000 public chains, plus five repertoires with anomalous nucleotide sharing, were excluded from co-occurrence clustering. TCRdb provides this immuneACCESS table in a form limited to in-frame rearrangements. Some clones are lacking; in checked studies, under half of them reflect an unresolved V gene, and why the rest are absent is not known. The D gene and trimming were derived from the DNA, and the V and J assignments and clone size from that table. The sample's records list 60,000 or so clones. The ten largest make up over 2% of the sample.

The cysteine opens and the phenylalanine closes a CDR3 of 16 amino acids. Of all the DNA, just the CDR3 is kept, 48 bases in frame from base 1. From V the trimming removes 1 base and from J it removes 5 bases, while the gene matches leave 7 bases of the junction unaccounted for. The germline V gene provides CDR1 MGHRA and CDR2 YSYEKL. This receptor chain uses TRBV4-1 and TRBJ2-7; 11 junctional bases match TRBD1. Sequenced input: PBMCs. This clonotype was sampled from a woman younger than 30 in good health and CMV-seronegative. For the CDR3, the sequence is CASSQVGTGGGHEQYF. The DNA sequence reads TGCGCCAGCAGCCAAGTGGGGACAGGGGGTGGGCACGAGCAGTACTTC.